Listed here are 19 T cell receptor beta chains from one sample, sequenced in a study of technical replicates of blood from several donors. Sequenced by immunoSEQ multiplex PCR; TCRdb stores in-frame clones only, minus some. The sample holds about 83,000 clones, about 92% seen once. Sequencing was carried out using T cells isolated from PBMCs. All receptors come from a human donor in good health.

V and J are TRBV2 and TRBJ1-5; TRBD1 matches 7 bases. The CDR3 has 14 residues. Germline assignment: CDR1 SNHLY and CDR2 FYNNEI. The V gene end was trimmed by 11 bases and the J gene end by 4 bases; junction bases not matched to a gene: 11. CDR3 coding DNA: TGTGCCTGCAACCGGGACAGCGTTAATCAGCCCCAGCATTTT. It translates to CACNRDSVNQPQHF.

V usage is TRBV7-2 and J usage is TRBJ2-5; TRBD2 matches 8 bases. This CDR3 comprises 15 residues. The V segment lost 1 base and the J segment 2 bases; nucleotides outside the gene matches: 3. Germline loops: CDR1 SGHTA, CDR2 FQGNSA. The CDR3 spells CASSLVAGLQETQYF. The CDR3 region has the DNA TGTGCCAGCAGCTTAGTAGCGGGGCTACAAGAGACCCAGTACTTC.

The chain combines TRBV29-1 with TRBJ2-1; tentatively, D is TRBD2 (5 bases). The length of the CDR3 is 12 residues. The V end was cut by 7 bases, the J end by 8 bases, with 15 bases between. Germline values: CDR1 SQVTM, CDR2 ANQGSEA. This CDR3 is CSGLRRPDEQFF. In DNA, the CDR3 is TGCAGCGGCCTTAGGAGGCCGGATGAGCAGTTCTTC.

This clone has a handful of counts. The chain couples TRBV2 to TRBJ1-1, with no clear D. Germline loops: CDR1 SNHLY, CDR2 FYNNEI. CDR3 size: 14 residues. Trimming cost V 4 bases and J 4 bases, with 13 bases left between them. The CDR3: CASSGESWSTEAFF. The CDR3 DNA reads TGTGCCAGCAGTGGGGAGTCGTGGAGCACTGAAGCTTTCTTT. The whole variable domain, filled in from reference TRBV2 and TRBJ1-1, reads EPEVTQTPSHQVTQMGQEVILRCVPISNHLYFYWYRQILGQKVEFLVSFYNNEISEKSEIFDDQFSVERPDGSNFTLKIRSTKLEDSAMYFCASSGESWSTEAFFGQGTRLTVV.

This clone was seen a single time. The V call is TRBV11-2, the J call TRBJ2-7; 7 nucleotides align to TRBD2. J lost 3 bases, V lost 3 bases, and 5 bases had no gene match. Germline CDR1 reads SGHAT; CDR2 reads FQNNGV. CDR3 size: 14 residues. The CDR3 region has the DNA TGTGCCAGCAGCTTGGGCTCGGGGGGCTACGAGCAGTACTTC. It translates to CASSLGSGGYEQYF. Filled out from reference TRBV11-2 and TRBJ2-7, the complete variable domain reads EAGVAQSPRYKIIEKRQSVAFWCNPISGHATLYWYQQILGQGPKLLIQFQNNGVVDDSQLPKDRFSAERLKGVDSTLKIQPAKLEDSAVYLCASSLGSGGYEQYFGPGTRLTVT.

The chain links TRBV7-3 to TRBJ2-3; 7 nucleotides agree with TRBD1. V trimming: 3 bases; J trimming: 6 bases; junction bases outside the gene matches: 9. The length of the CDR3 is 15 residues. Germline loops: CDR1 SGHTA, CDR2 FQGTGA. DNA for the CDR3: TGTGCCAGCAGCTTGGACAGGTCATGGCCGGATACGCAGTATTTT. Its translation: CASSLDRSWPDTQYF.

The V and J genes are TRBV2 and TRBJ2-5; D not certain. Trimming shortened V by 5 bases and J by 2 bases, and 15 bases separated the two germline ends. CDR3 size: 15 residues. The germline V gene encodes CDR1 SNHLY and CDR2 FYNNEI. The CDR3: CASSPNGAEQETQYF. CDR3 coding DNA: TGTGCCAGCAGTCCAAATGGTGCGGAGCAAGAGACCCAGTACTTC.

The genes are TRBV27 and TRBJ2-1, with D unclear. V lost 3 bases to trimming and J lost 0 bases, with 3 bases between them. This CDR3 region has 13 residues. Germline lookup yields CDR1 MNHEY and CDR2 SMNVEV (reference sequence). Written as DNA, the CDR3 is TGTGCCAGCAGTTTTAACTCCTACAATGAGCAGTTCTTC. Its protein product is CASSFNSYNEQFF.

This chain uses TRBV5-1 with TRBJ2-1; 8 bases are shared with TRBD2. The CDR3 has 15 residues. The germline V gene has CDR1 SGHRS and CDR2 YFSETQ. The V and J ends lost 0 bases and 10 bases, in that order; junction bases with no gene match: 9. The CDR3 coding sequence is TGCGCCAGCAGCTTGGATGCTAGCGGGTGGGACGAGCAGTTCTTC. Residues: CASSLDASGWDEQFF.

The chain joins TRBV30 to TRBJ2-7, with 7 bases fitting TRBD2. After removal of 2 bases from V and 3 bases from J, the junction contained 7 bases not matched to a gene. The CDR3 consists of 14 residues. Germline V gives CDR1 GTSNPN, CDR2 SVGIG (reference sequence). CDR3 sequence reads: CAWSNSPGGYEQYF. In DNA form, the CDR3 reads TGTGCCTGGAGTAACAGCCCGGGGGGCTACGAGCAGTACTTC.

This rearrangement joins TRBV5-8 to TRBJ1-4; 7 bases agree with TRBD1. The junction had 8 bases not matched to a gene; V was cut back by 6 bases and J by 3 bases. Germline V gives CDR1 SGHTS, CDR2 YDEGEE. The CDR3 has 15 amino acids. The CDR3 DNA follows: TGTGCCAGCAAAGAGGGACAGCAACCTAATGAAAAACTGTTTTTT. Translation: CASKEGQQPNEKLFF. Variable domain in full (rest from reference TRBV5-8 and TRBJ1-4): EAGVTQSPTHLIKTRGQQATLRCSPISGHTSVYWYQQALGLGLQFLLWYDEGEERNRGNFPPRFSGRQFPNYSSELNVNALELEDSALYLCASKEGQQPNEKLFFGSGTQLSVL.

The chain has TRBV6-5 and TRBJ1-5; TRBD1 is a possible D gene (6 bases). In germline, CDR1 is MNHEY, CDR2 SVGAGI. The V end was cut by 6 bases, the J end by 1 base, with 13 bases between. The CDR3 extends over 15 amino acids. Here the CDR3 DNA reads TGTGCCAGCAGCGAGCGGGGGCTAAGCAATCAGCCCCAGCATTTT. Its protein is CASSERGLSNQPQHF.

The chain combines TRBV7-9 with TRBJ1-4; 7 bases line up with TRBD1. Trimming cost V 0 bases and J 5 bases; bases outside gene matches: 3. This CDR3 is built from 15 residues. CDR1 is SEHNR, CDR2 FQNEAQ, per germline (reference sequence). The CDR3 DNA sequence: TGTGCCAGCAGCTTAGCCGACAGGGCAAATGAAAAACTGTTTTTT. It codes for CASSLADRANEKLFF.

The genes are TRBV7-9 and TRBJ1-5, with TRBD1 as a possible D gene (6 bases). The CDR3 has 16 amino acids. The V and J ends lost 1 base and 1 base respectively, with 11 bases between them. CDR1 and CDR2 (germline): SEHNR, FQNEAQ (reference sequence). DNA for the CDR3: TGTGCCAGCAGCTTAGGGGAGGGGGTGAGCAATCAGCCCCAGCATTTT. Its translation is CASSLGEGVSNQPQHF.

This sequence joins TRBV7-2 and TRBJ1-5; 8 bases are shared with TRBD1. CDR3 length: 16 amino acids. J was trimmed by 8 bases and V by 5 bases; bases with no gene match: 14. Germline V gives CDR1 SGHTA, CDR2 FQGNSA. CDR3 protein: CASSPTGTGRPKPQHF. The CDR3 DNA sequence: TGTGCCAGCAGCCCGACCGGGACAGGTCGCCCAAAGCCCCAGCATTTT.

This clone was seen only a few times. The chain recombines TRBV4-1 with TRBJ2-7; 8 nucleotides line up with TRBD1. The V and J ends lost 4 bases and 2 bases, in that order; junction bases with no gene match: 4. The CDR3 is 14 amino acids. CDR1 MGHRA and CDR2 YSYEKL come from the germline V gene. This CDR3 is CASSLGTGTYEQYF. DNA for the CDR3: TGCGCCAGCAGCCTCGGGACAGGTACCTACGAGCAGTACTTC.

The J gene is TRBJ2-1, the V gene TRBV15, with 14 bases lining up with TRBD2. Per the germline V gene, CDR1 is LNHNV and CDR2 is YYDKDF (reference sequence). V lost 0 bases, J lost 0 bases, and 10 bases stayed unmatched. The CDR3 has 21 residues. The CDR3 loop is CATSREKPGLAGVPSYNEQFF. As DNA, the CDR3 is TGTGCCACCAGCAGAGAGAAACCGGGACTAGCGGGAGTTCCCTCCTACAATGAGCAGTTCTTC. The whole variable domain, remainder taken from reference TRBV15 and TRBJ2-1, is DAMVIQNPRYQVTQFGKPVTLSCSQTLNHNVMYWYQQKSSQAPKLLFHYYDKDFNNEADTPDNFQSRRPNTSFCFLDIRSPGLGDTAMYLCATSREKPGLAGVPSYNEQFFGPGTRLTVL.

This clone was detected once. The chain is built from TRBV6-5 and TRBJ1-2; 11 positions match TRBD1. The junction had 9 bases not matched to a gene; V was cut back by 8 bases and J by 7 bases. Germline values: CDR1 MNHEY, CDR2 SVGAGI. The CDR3 is made up of 14 amino acids. The CDR3 sequence is CASLRTGGRSGYTF. The CDR3 nucleotides read TGTGCCAGCTTGAGGACAGGGGGCCGGTCTGGCTACACCTTC.

The V call is TRBV6-5, the J call TRBJ2-7, with a possible D match to TRBD1 (5 bases). The ends were cut back, 4 bases at V and 4 bases at J, with 20 bases in the middle. From germline, CDR1 is MNHEY and CDR2 SVGAGI. This CDR3 contains 16 residues. The CDR3 nucleotides read TGTGCCAGCAGTTCGCGTCGGACACAAAGTTATTACGAGCAGTACTTC. Translating gives CASSSRRTQSYYEQYF.